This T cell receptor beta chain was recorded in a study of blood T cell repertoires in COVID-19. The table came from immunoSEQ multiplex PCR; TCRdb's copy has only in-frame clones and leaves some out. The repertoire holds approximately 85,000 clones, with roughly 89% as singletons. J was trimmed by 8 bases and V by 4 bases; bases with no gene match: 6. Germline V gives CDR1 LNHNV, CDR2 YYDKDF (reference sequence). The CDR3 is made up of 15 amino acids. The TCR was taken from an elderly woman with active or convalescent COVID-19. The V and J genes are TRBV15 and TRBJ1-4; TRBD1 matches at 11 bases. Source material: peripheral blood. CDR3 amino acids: CATSKGGQGGEKLFF. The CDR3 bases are TGTGCCACCAGCAAAGGGGGACAGGGGGGCGAAAAACTGTTTTTT.